This is a list of T cell receptor beta chains from one sample in a study of blood T cell repertoires in COVID-19. The repertoire was sequenced with immunoSEQ multiplex PCR; TCRdb's copy has only in-frame clones and lacks some. The data contain 150,000 to 200,000 clones, about 89% of them singletons. Material: peripheral blood. Source of these receptors: a man aged 70 or older with acute or convalescent COVID-19. Each CDR3 is given with its conserved first and last residue.

v_call	cdr3_aa
TRBV25-1	CASTKGLLGGYTF
TRBV5-1	CASSLAPSRSTDTQYF
TRBV6-5	CASSSWGGLPLHF
TRBV28	CASRTGQLTEAFF
TRBV6-5	CASSYGTGYEQYF
TRBV29-1	CSVRGLAWQETQYF
TRBV28	CASRTGGYGYTF
TRBV5-4	CASSNGEKLFF
TRBV7-9	CASITGYANTGELFF
TRBV19	CASSRGTQGSNSPLHF
TRBV25-1	CASARTGNSGNTIYF
TRBV6-1	CASSEKGANSPLHF